This T cell receptor (beta chain) was found in a study of cytomegalovirus exposure and HLA in healthy donors (dated 2017 in TCRdb). Regarding the study in general: An earlier analysis of approximately 640 of the donors reported about 250 Gb of sequence data and 117 million unique TCR beta sequences from 150 million to 200 million T cells. Roughly 300 gigabases of sequencing data and approximately 84 million unique TCR sequences were included in an early release covering over 600 HLA-typed donors. The genetic ancestry cluster associated with self-reported Caucasian donors included around 76% of the roughly 400 genotyped donors. The aim of the study was to test whether cataloging public T cell receptors could identify signatures of past pathogen exposure. Using immunosequencing, the study profiled T cell repertoires from 666 subjects and related those repertoires to cytomegalovirus serostatus. A separate validation cohort of approximately 120 different subjects was used in addition to the 666-subject first cohort. High-throughput TCR immunosequencing, statistical association of individual TCRs with disease status, and machine learning were combined to predict cytomegalovirus infection status. To study patterns of TCR occurrence, a later analysis re-analyzed previously published TCR beta repertoires from around 670 donors and added high-resolution HLA genotyping. In the later analysis, no new phenotypic data were used to find candidate immune exposures; instead, reliance was placed on TCR beta sequences and their occurrence across donors. An earlier analysis of around 640 of the donors used high-throughput TCR beta sequencing to judge whether each TCR beta V gene segment behaved as functional or pseudogenic. Donor age, sex, ethnicity and CMV serostatus were collected together with the repertoire data. A later genetic analysis used genome-wide SNP genotypes for about 60% of the 666 donors, treating that subset as a discovery cohort. All discovery cohort repertoires had been generated on a single sequencing platform. Class I and class II HLA loci were covered by the typing at four-digit resolution. Typing coverage differed by locus: A, B, C, DRB1 and DQB1 were typed in about 620-640 donors, DQA1 in 500 to 550, DPA1 in 600 to 610, and DPB1 in 450 to 480. Roughly 5 DR-DQ haplotypes were handled as single units for association and clustering, since linkage in the cohort was strong. Among over 350 genotyped donors of the cohort, an average of approximately 240,000 unique TCR beta nucleotide sequences were sequenced per donor, around a sixth of them non-productive.

This clone was seen only a few times. It lacks a known antigen. Qualities for individual bases were not recorded, and no much larger clone is one base off. Findings and caveats that apply to the study as a whole: A later analysis associated about 17,000 TCR beta sequences with specific HLA alleles at a false discovery rate of 0.05. Most TCR sequences were observed very rarely across donors, whereas some public TCRs were present in many individuals. A cluster of highly shared sequence variants was judged likely to represent a technical artifact of the sequencing pipeline. The authors suggested that the approach could potentially be extended to other disease states and immunological phenotypes. Only TCR beta chains were sequenced in this cohort, and the absence of alpha or paired-chain data limited detectable features. When HLA alleles, especially DR and DQ, strongly co-occurred, attributing TCR associations to individual alleles was difficult. In a later analysis, HLA-associated TCR beta chains were found to be more clonally expanded and to have lower generation probabilities than equally common non-associated chains. The classifier was reported to diagnose cytomegalovirus status with high specificity and sensitivity in both the original and validation cohorts. In a later analysis, TCR association rates were found to vary across HLA loci, with the most associated TCRs seen for DRB1 alleles and the fewest for HLA-C alleles. In vitro tests confirmed that three of the cytomegalovirus-associated TCR beta chains recognize cytomegalovirus antigens. Linkage disequilibrium might explain the correlated functional status among segregating V segments, but an unknown experimental factor could not be ruled out. Some IMGT-functional V segments, including TRBV6-2 and TRBV6-3, could not be told apart with the 87-base-pair reads, so those segments were excluded. The study listed 150 to 200 TCR beta chains as associated with cytomegalovirus. V-gene and J-gene trimming of TCR beta chains was associated with a missense DCLRE1C variant in a later genetic analysis, and the association was replicated in an independent cohort. In an earlier analysis of approximately 600 of the donors, most TCR beta V segments were observed in productive rearrangements about 87% or about 30% of the time, broadly matching IMGT annotations. A further reported finding was that TCR beta sequences accurately predicted the HLA-A and HLA-B alleles for most subjects in the first cohort. Because HLA typing was missing for some donors at each locus, association tests included only the typed subset. Roughly uniform sequencing depth across donors was assumed in presence/absence analyses, although this assumption may not hold. The earlier analysis of 587 of the donors excluded 15 to 20 rarely observed V segments, including chromosome 9 orphons, because counts were too low. Most CMV-associated TCR beta chains appeared to be HLA-restricted in a later analysis, and the HLA associations seemed to be driven largely by CMV exposure. According to a later genetic analysis, donors in an Asian-associated ancestry cluster had fewer N-insertions in productive TCRs than the approximately 700-donor mean. In a later analysis, several top co-occurrence clusters were reported to appear linked to parvovirus B19, influenza, CMV and Epstein-Barr virus. CMV serostatus was the only immune exposure information available for the cohort.

V is cut back by 3 bases and J by 4 bases, with 7 bases in the junction unmatched. The germline V gene yields SGHDT for CDR1 and YYEEEE for CDR2. Including the terminal cysteine and phenylalanine, the CDR3 comprises 15 residues. Only CDR3 DNA remains: 45 bases, in frame from the first base. Libraries were made using the immunoSEQ multiplex PCR assay. A mixture of 60 forward primers for TCR Vbeta segments and 13 reverse primers for TCR Jbeta segments was used in the multiplex PCR. The CDR3 region of rearranged TCR beta genes was amplified from genomic DNA with a multiplex PCR assay. The amplified TCR beta libraries were sequenced on the Illumina HiSeq System as 87-base-pair reads. Processing in the source paper ran as follows. A later analysis counted some 80 million unique TCR beta chains across the 666 repertoires, and approximately 11 million of these chains were shared by at least two donors. A nearest-neighbor algorithm error-corrected the raw reads and collapsed the reads into unique sequences, merging closely related sequences to remove PCR and sequencing errors. CDR3 sequences were aligned to IMGT reference sequences to assign V, D and J gene segments. For a sequence to be retained, a match of at least six nucleotides to both a V gene segment and a J gene segment was required. Rearrangements were called productive when the CDR3 lacked stop codons and stayed in frame with V and J; all others were non-productive. CDR3 was defined by IMGT convention, running from the second conserved V-encoded cysteine to the conserved J-encoded phenylalanine. The earlier analysis of some 540 of the donors excluded any sequence lacking an unambiguous match to a single V gene segment. In an earlier analysis of several hundred of the donors, V segments were called functional above 56.7% productive rearrangements and were called segregating when the between-donor standard deviation exceeded 5%. To diagnose cytomegalovirus status from the catalog of TCR beta chain sequences, a statistical classification framework was built. V and J gene assignment, in a later analysis, came from comparing TCR nucleotide sequences with IMGT/GENE-DB human TR gene sequences. A later analysis assigned CDR3 sequences and most-parsimonious VDJ recombination scenarios with the TCRdist pipeline. In a later analysis, each TCR beta chain was defined by its CDR3 amino acid sequence together with its V-gene family, and reads without a unique V-gene family were excluded. A later analysis removed over 500 highly shared, low-generation-probability nucleotide sequences to deal with suspected cross-contamination and a sequencing artifact. A later analysis calculated a clonal expansion index for each public chain from normalized within-repertoire ranks of inferred template counts. In a later analysis, generation probabilities were computed with a VDJ recombination model fitted to out-of-frame rearrangements, and the resulting probabilities were checked against IGoR. In a later analysis, hypergeometric tests were used to score TCR-TCR, TCR-HLA and TCR-CMV co-occurrence, with a repertoire-size bias correction applied to TCR pairs. In a later analysis, false discovery rates were estimated by permuting HLA or CMV assignments 20 times. In a later analysis, co-occurring TCRs were grouped using DBSCAN, with TCRdist sequence similarity added in when clustering inside HLA-allele-positive subsets. Co-occurrence clustering excluded repertoires with fewer than 30,000 or more than 120,000 public chains, plus five with anomalous nucleotide sharing. The clones in this table, taken by TCRdb from immuneACCESS, are in-frame only. Not every clone is retained; where verified, under half of the shortfall comes from an unresolved V gene, and the cause of the rest is unknown. V and J calls and clone size are as listed in that table; D and trimming were resolved from the DNA. In all, the sample holds approximately 140,000 clones, and roughly 77% of those were seen once. The ten largest clones represent approximately 2.1% of the sample.

In total, 600 or so healthy bone marrow donors made up the cohort. Cohort members were all nominally healthy when sampled, although unrecorded immune exposures were likely present. The donor tested CMV seronegative, placing the donor among the approximately 400 seronegative members of the cohort. Every donor gave a peripheral blood sample, and the peripheral blood mononuclear cells from that sample were used for TCR beta sequencing. The Qiagen DNeasy Blood Extraction Kit was used to extract genomic DNA from the blood cell samples. The rearranged segments are TRBV5-6 and TRBJ1-1; 9 bases in between match TRBD1. The sequenced sample consisted of PBMCs. This receptor was obtained from a man aged 25 to 40 in good health and CMV-seronegative. The CDR3 region: CASSWRGTGSTEAFF. The bases read TGTGCCAGCAGCTGGAGGGGGACAGGGTCCACTGAAGCTTTCTTT.